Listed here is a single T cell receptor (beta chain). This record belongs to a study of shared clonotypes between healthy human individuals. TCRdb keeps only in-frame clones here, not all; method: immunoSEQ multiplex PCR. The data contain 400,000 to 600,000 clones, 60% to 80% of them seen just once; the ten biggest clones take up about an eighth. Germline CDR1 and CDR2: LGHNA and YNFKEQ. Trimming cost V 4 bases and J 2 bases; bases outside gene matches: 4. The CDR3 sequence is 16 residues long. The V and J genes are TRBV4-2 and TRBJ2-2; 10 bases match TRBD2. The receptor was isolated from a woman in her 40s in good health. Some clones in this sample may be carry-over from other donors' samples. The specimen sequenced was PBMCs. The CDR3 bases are TGTGCCAGCAGCCCCAGCGGGAGGGTTAACACCGGGGAGCTGTTTTTT. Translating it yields CASSPSGRVNTGELFF.